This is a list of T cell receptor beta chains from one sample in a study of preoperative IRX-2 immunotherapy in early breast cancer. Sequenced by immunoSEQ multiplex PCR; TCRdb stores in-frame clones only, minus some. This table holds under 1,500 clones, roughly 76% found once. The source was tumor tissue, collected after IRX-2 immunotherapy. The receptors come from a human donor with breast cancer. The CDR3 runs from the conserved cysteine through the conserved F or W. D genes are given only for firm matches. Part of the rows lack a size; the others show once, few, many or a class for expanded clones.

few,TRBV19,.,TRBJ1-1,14,CASRGGGSNTEAFF,TGTGCCAGTAGGGGCGGGGGCTCGAACACTGAAGCTTTCTTT
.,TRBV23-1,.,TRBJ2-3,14,CASIEAGSTDTQYF,TGCGCCAGCATAGAAGCCGGGTCGACAGATACGCAGTATTTT
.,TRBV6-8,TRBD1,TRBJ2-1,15,CASSSGQGAIHEQFF,TGTGCCAGCAGTTCGGGACAGGGGGCAATTCATGAGCAGTTCTTC
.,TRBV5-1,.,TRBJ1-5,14,CASSPDPGLQPQHF,TGCGCCAGCAGCCCGGACCCCGGACTGCAGCCCCAGCATTTT
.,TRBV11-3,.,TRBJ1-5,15,CASSRGGLSNQPQHF,TGTGCCAGCAGTCGAGGGGGGCTGAGCAATCAGCCCCAGCATTTT
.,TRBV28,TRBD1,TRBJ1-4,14,CASSKGQGREKLFF,TGTGCCAGCAGTAAGGGACAGGGTAGAGAAAAACTGTTTTTT
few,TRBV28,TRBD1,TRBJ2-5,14,CASSRGQGRETQYF,TGTGCCAGCAGCAGGGGACAGGGTCGGGAGACCCAGTACTTC
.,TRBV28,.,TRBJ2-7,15,CASSLVGGKRYEQYF,TGTGCCAGCAGTTTAGTTGGGGGGAAGAGGTACGAGCAGTACTTC
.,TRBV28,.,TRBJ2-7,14,CASRKGGPDYEQYF,TGTGCCAGCCGTAAAGGGGGACCCGATTACGAGCAGTACTTC
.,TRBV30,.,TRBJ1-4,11,CAWSQDEKLFF,TGTGCCTGGAGTCAGGATGAAAAACTGTTTTTT